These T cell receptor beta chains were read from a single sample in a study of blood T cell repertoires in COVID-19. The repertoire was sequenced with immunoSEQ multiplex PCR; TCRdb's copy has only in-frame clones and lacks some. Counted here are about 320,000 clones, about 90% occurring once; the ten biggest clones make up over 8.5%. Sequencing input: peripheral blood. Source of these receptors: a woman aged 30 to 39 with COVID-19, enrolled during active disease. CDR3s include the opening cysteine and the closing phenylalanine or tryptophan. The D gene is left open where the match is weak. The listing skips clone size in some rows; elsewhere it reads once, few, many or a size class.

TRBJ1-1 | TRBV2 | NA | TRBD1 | TGTGCCAGCGAGGGACAGTTATACACTGAAGCTTTCTTT | CASEGQLYTEAFF
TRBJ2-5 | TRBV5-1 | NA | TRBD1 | TGCGCCAGCAGCTCCTCGGGGACAGGGAAAGAGACCCAGTACTTC | CASSSSGTGKETQYF
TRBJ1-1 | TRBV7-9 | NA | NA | TGTGCCAGCAGCCCAGGTAGAAACACTGAAGCTTTCTTT | CASSPGRNTEAFF
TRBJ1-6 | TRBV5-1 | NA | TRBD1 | TGCGCCAGCAGCTTGGTGACGGGACAGGAAGCCTCACCCCTCCACTTT | CASSLVTGQEASPLHF
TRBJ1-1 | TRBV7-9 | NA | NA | TGTGCCAGCAGCTTCGTTTCGGCAGAAGGAGGAGCTTTCTTT | CASSFVSAEGGAFF
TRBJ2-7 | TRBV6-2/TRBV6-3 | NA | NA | TGTGCCAGCAGTTGGAGGGCGTGGGAGCAGTACTTC | CASSWRAWEQYF
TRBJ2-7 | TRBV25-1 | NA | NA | TGTGCCAGCAGTGAGCTACCAGGTAACGGCTACGAGCAGTACTTC | CASSELPGNGYEQYF
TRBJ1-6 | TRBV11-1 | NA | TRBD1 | TGTGCCAGCAGCCTGAACAGGGGCTCAGATTCACCCCTCCACTTT | CASSLNRGSDSPLHF
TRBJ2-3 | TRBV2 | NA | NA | TGTGCCAGCAGTGACAACAGGGATACAGATACGCAGTATTTT | CASSDNRDTDTQYF
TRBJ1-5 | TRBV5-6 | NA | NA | TGTGCCAGCAGCCAAGGGCGGGACGGACAACCTTCTCAGCCCCAGCATTTT | CASSQGRDGQPSQPQHF
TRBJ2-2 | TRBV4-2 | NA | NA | TGTGCCAGCAGCCGGTGGGGAGGACTGGACACCGGGGAGCTGTTTTTT | CASSRWGGLDTGELFF
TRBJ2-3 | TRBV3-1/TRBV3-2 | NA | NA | TGTGCCAGCAGCCAAGATCCGACTAGCCCGGGGGCCATATCAGATACGCAGTATTTT | CASSQDPTSPGAISDTQYF
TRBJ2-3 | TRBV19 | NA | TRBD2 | TGTGCCAGTAGTCCCCCACTAGCGGGGGCTAGCACAGATACGCAGTATTTT | CASSPPLAGASTDTQYF
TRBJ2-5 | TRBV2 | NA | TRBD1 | TGTGCCAGCAGTGATACAGGGGGGATTCGGGAGACCCAGTACTTC | CASSDTGGIRETQYF
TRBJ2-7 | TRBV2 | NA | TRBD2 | TGTGCCAGCACGGGGGGGCTAGAATACGAGCAGTACTTC | CASTGGLEYEQYF
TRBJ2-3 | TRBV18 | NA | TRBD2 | TGTGCCAGCTCACCAGGGCGGGGGGGCACAGATACGCAGTATTTT | CASSPGRGGTDTQYF
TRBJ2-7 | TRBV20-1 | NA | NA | TGCAGTGCCGGAGGCTACGAGCAGTACTTC | CSAGGYEQYF
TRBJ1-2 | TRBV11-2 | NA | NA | TGTGCCAGCAGCCCCGGGACTCTGTTTGGCTACACCTTC | CASSPGTLFGYTF
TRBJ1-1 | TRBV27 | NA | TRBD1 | TGTGCCAGCTCCCCCTTAGGGACAGGGGTGGCTGAAGCTTTCTTT | CASSPLGTGVAEAFF
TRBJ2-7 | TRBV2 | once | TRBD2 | TGTGCCAGCAGTGAGGGAGGGGAATACTACGAGCAGTACTTC | CASSEGGEYYEQYF